Below, one TCR beta chain is given with its context. The antigen is not known. The data belong to a study of blood T cells in healthy people across ages. General observations from the study: More naive CD4+ cells and higher diversity were found in long-lived than in aged donors. It was held that the diversity estimates obtained from one million T cells were underestimates.

Next came a second PCR, run for about 7 to 12 cycles, which used a sample-barcoded 5' primer along with a J-beta primer mix. Each cDNA molecule, via a template-switch adaptor with 12 random nucleotides, was tagged. Researchers report that each sample yielded at least 2.5 million CDR3-containing paired-end reads. TCRdb re-analysed the 5' RACE reads in MiXCR, keeping a single row per CDR3 protein. Of hundreds of thousands of distinct CDR3 sequences in the sample, over 20% were seen once. J was trimmed by 0 bases and V by 3 bases; bases with no gene match: 4. The CDR3 is made up of 16 amino acids. The TCR sequence derives from a man in his 70s in good health. Sequencing was done on a sample of blood. The V call is TRBV12-3 or TRBV12-4, the J call TRBJ1-4; 7 positions match TRBD1. CDR3 region: CASSFRGAATNEKLFF. Written as DNA, the CDR3 is TGTGCCAGCAGTTTCAGGGGGGCCGCAACTAATGAAAAACTGTTTTTT.